This TCR beta chain stems from a study of cytomegalovirus exposure and HLA in healthy donors. Turning to this clone: The antigen is unknown.

General study findings and limits: The study carried out a later analysis of TCR beta sequences. It associated 15,000 to 20,000 of them with specific HLA alleles at a false discovery rate of 0.05. A few CMV-associated chains proved CMV antigen-specific in vitro.

The PCR made use of 60 Vbeta and 13 Jbeta primers. Only in-frame clones appear in the TCRdb table, and some are missing; sequencing was by immunoSEQ multiplex PCR. The sample table includes some 110,000 clones. There are 17 residues in the CDR3. The germline V and J ends were trimmed by 2 bases and 5 bases, with 21 bases remaining between them. CDR1 MDHEN and CDR2 SYDVKM come from the germline V gene. At the time of sampling, donors were nominally healthy, though unrecorded immune exposures were likely. This sequence was found in a young man in good health and CMV-seronegative. V gene TRBV28 combines with J gene TRBJ1-2, with D possibly being TRBD1 (5 bases). Sequencing was performed on PBMCs. CDR3 region: CASSLESTFSGYYGYTF. DNA for the CDR3: TGTGCCAGCAGTTTAGAATCTACCTTTTCAGGGTATTATGGCTACACCTTC.